Shown below are 26 T cell receptor beta chains from a single sample sequenced in a study of naive and memory T cell subsets. Both TRBC1 and TRBC2 were covered by a beta constant-region primer of two equimolar oligonucleotides. TCRdb ran MiXCR on the UMI-ligation and nested PCR reads and lists one entry per CDR3 protein. The sample has fewer than 5,000 distinct CDR3 sequences, just over 7% seen once. Sequenced input: CD4+ TEMRA cells from blood. Noted subset: effector memory re-expressing CD45RA, CD45RA+ CD27-. These receptors were obtained from a human donor in good health.

In its sample, this clonotype was seen many times. V and J are TRBV7-2 and TRBJ1-6, with a weak D call TRBD1 (6 bases). Per germline, CDR1 SGHTA and CDR2 FQGNSA. The CDR3 consists of 13 residues. V was trimmed by 5 bases and J by 10 bases, leaving 12 bases between them. The CDR3 DNA reads as TGTGCCAGCAGCCCCCGGAGGGGGTCACCCCTCCACTTT. The encoded protein is CASSPRRGSPLHF.

This clonotype has a count of ten or more. The J gene is TRBJ1-1, the V gene TRBV19, with D unresolved. Trimming pared 9 bases from V and 1 base from J, leaving 9 bases between. This CDR3 has 12 residues. The V gene's germline CDR1 is LNHDA and CDR2 SQIVND (reference sequence). The CDR3 nucleotides are TGTGCCAGCAGTTTTACGAACACTGAAGCTTTCTTT. This gives the protein CASSFTNTEAFF.

This clonotype is judged medium-sized. The CDR3 spells CASSSEFNEQFF. The DNA for the CDR3 is TGTGCCAGCAGCTCCGAATTCAATGAGCAGTTCTTC. The chain joins TRBV7-2 to TRBJ2-1; no reliable D call. The CDR3 sequence is 12 residues long. V was clipped by 4 bases and J by 6 bases, with 7 bases between them. The germline V gene encodes CDR1 SGHTA and CDR2 FQGNSA.

This clonotype was seen ten or more times. The V and J genes are TRBV5-1 and TRBJ2-3; TRBD2 matches 8 bases. The CDR3 totals 16 residues. V was pared by 4 bases and J by 2 bases, with 9 bases of the junction left unmatched. The V gene's germline CDR1 is SGHRS and CDR2 YFSETQ. The chain's CDR3 is CASSVNSGTTTDTQYF. In nucleotides, the CDR3 is TGCGCCAGCAGCGTTAATAGCGGGACAACCACAGATACGCAGTATTTT.

Relative to its sample, this clonotype is medium-sized. CDR3 sequence: CASREPLVNYGYTF. CDR3 nucleotide sequence: TGCGCCAGCCGAGAACCCCTAGTTAACTATGGCTACACCTTC. The chain has TRBV5-1 and TRBJ1-2; no definite D call. The CDR3 has 14 residues. The germline V and J ends were trimmed by 7 bases and 1 base, with 14 bases remaining between them. Germline lookup yields CDR1 SGHRS and CDR2 YFSETQ. The full variable domain, completed using reference TRBV5-1 and TRBJ1-2, is KAGVTQTPRYLIKTRGQQVTLSCSPISGHRSVSWYQQTPGQGLQFLFEYFSETQRNKGNFPGRFSGRQFSNSRSEMNVSTLELGDSALYLCASREPLVNYGYTFGSGTRLTVV.

This clonotype was seen repeatedly, ten times or more. The chain recombines TRBV28 with TRBJ2-7, with 9 bases identical to TRBD2. CDR3 length: 16 residues. Germline V CDR1 and CDR2: MDHEN, SYDVKM. Germline trimming cut 6 bases from V and 6 bases from J; bases unmatched to any gene: 15. CDR3 loop: CASSRPSSLAGPEQYF. Written as DNA, the CDR3 is TGTGCCAGCAGCCGCCCGAGCAGTCTAGCGGGACCCGAGCAGTACTTC.

This clonotype was seen at least ten times. The V gene is TRBV5-5, the J gene TRBJ2-1; TRBD2 matches 9 bases. After removal of 3 bases from V and 10 bases from J, the junction contained 8 bases not matched to a gene. CDR1 and CDR2 from the germline V gene are SGHKS and YYEKEE (reference sequence). The CDR3 extends over 14 amino acids. The CDR3 sequence: CASSSLAGAGEQFF. In DNA, the CDR3 is TGTGCCAGCAGCTCTTTAGCGGGGGCAGGAGAGCAGTTCTTC.

The chain carries TRBV18 and TRBJ1-6; D unclear. V was pared by 1 base and J by 9 bases, with 10 bases between. The germline V gene has CDR1 KGHSH and CDR2 LQKENI. The CDR3 has 14 amino acids. Here the CDR3 DNA reads TGTGCCAGCTCACCACGACGGGGTCCTTCACCCCTCCACTTT. This gives the protein CASSPRRGPSPLHF. Filled out from reference TRBV18 and TRBJ1-6, the complete variable domain reads NAGVMQNPRHLVRRRGQEARLRCSPMKGHSHVYWYRQLPEEGLKFMVYLQKENIIDESGMPKERFSAEFPKEGPSILRIQQVVRGDSAAYFCASSPRRGPSPLHFGNGTRLTVT.

This clonotype was counted between two and nine times. The rearrangement links TRBV5-4 to TRBJ2-1, with 12 bases identical to TRBD2. The trim removed 4 bases at V and 0 bases at J, leaving 5 bases unmatched. The CDR3 has 17 residues. Germline CDR1 and CDR2: SGHNT and YYREEE (reference sequence). The CDR3 sequence: CASSPQLAGGSYNEQFF. The CDR3 nucleotides are TGTGCCAGCAGCCCCCAACTAGCGGGAGGCTCCTACAATGAGCAGTTCTTC. The whole variable domain, remainder taken from reference TRBV5-4 and TRBJ2-1, is ETGVTQSPTHLIKTRGQQVTLRCSSQSGHNTVSWYQQALGQGPQFIFQYYREEENGRGNFPPRFSGLQFPNYSSELNVNALELDDSALYLCASSPQLAGGSYNEQFFGPGTRLTVL.

In this sample, this clonotype turned up many times. The J gene is TRBJ2-7, the V gene TRBV5-1, with unresolved D. Germline V gene data show CDR1 as SGHRS and CDR2 as YFSETQ. This CDR3 comprises 13 residues. Between the trimmed V and J ends, which lost 4 bases and 0 bases, there was a span of 8 bases. In nucleotides, the CDR3 is TGCGCCAGCAGCGACGGCCTCTCCTACGAGCAGTACTTC. Amino acid sequence: CASSDGLSYEQYF.

The chain couples TRBV30 to TRBJ2-7; TRBD1 is a possible D gene (6 bases). With 3 bases removed from V and 3 bases from J, the gap between germline ends came to 12 bases. CDR3 size: 13 residues. The V gene's germline CDR1 is GTSNPN and CDR2 SVGIG (reference sequence). In DNA, the CDR3 is TGTGCCTGGAGACGACAGGCGAACTACGAGCAGTACTTC. It specifies CAWRRQANYEQYF. The whole variable domain, remainder taken from reference TRBV30 and TRBJ2-7, is SQTIHQWPATLVQPVGSPLSLECTVEGTSNPNLYWYRQAAGRGLQLLFYSVGIGQISSEVPQNLSASRPQDRQFILSSKKLLLSDSGFYLCAWRRQANYEQYFGPGTRLTVT.

Many counts were recorded for this clonotype. The gene calls are TRBV6-5 and TRBJ1-4, with D unclear. Trimming shortened V by 0 bases and J by 5 bases, and 1 base separated the two germline ends. The CDR3 totals 12 residues. Germline lookup yields CDR1 MNHEY and CDR2 SVGAGI. The CDR3 sequence: CASSYSNEKLFF. For the CDR3, the DNA is TGTGCCAGCAGTTACTCCAATGAAAAACTGTTTTTT.

This clonotype was found many times. V usage is TRBV6-2 or TRBV6-3 and J usage is TRBJ2-7; D ambiguous. Germline V lookup: CDR1 MNHEY, CDR2 SVGEGT. The CDR3 runs to 15 residues. Trimming shortened V by 8 bases and J by 7 bases, and 24 bases separated the two germline ends. CDR3 bases: TGTGCCAGCGAGCCTATGACCCTGCGGACCCGGGAGCAGTACTTC. Its translation is CASEPMTLRTREQYF.

This clonotype was seen repeatedly, ten times or more. The chain recombines TRBV7-9 with TRBJ1-1; D uncertain. CDR1 SEHNR and CDR2 FQNEAQ come from the germline V gene (reference sequence). This CDR3 region has 14 residues. CDR3 nucleotides: TGTGCTCCTCAGGAGGGCAGTCTTAGCTCTGAAGCTTTCTTT. Protein sequence: CAPQEGSLSSEAFF.

This clonotype is large. The chain links TRBV2 to TRBJ1-5, with D maybe TRBD1 (5 bases). This CDR3 is built from 15 residues. Germline values: CDR1 SNHLY, CDR2 FYNNEI. Trimming left V 5 bases short and J 3 bases short, with 14 bases between. CDR3 loop: CASSTAGRDNQPQHF. The DNA for the CDR3 is TGTGCCAGCAGTACCGCGGGACGCGACAATCAGCCCCAGCATTTT. Based on the CDR3 plus reference TRBV2 and TRBJ1-5, the full variable domain is EPEVTQTPSHQVTQMGQEVILRCVPISNHLYFYWYRQILGQKVEFLVSFYNNEISEKSEIFDDQFSVERPDGSNFTLKIRSTKLEDSAMYFCASSTAGRDNQPQHFGDGTRLSIL.

This clonotype has just a few counts. The V and J genes are TRBV19 and TRBJ1-5; the D is unclear. CDR1 and CDR2 (germline): LNHDA, SQIVND (reference sequence). This CDR3 has 15 residues. V was trimmed by 7 bases and J by 0 bases, leaving 13 bases between them. CDR3 coding DNA: TGTGCCAGTACTGACAAGCCCTATAGCAATCAGCCCCAGCATTTT. As protein: CASTDKPYSNQPQHF.

Ten or more counts support this clonotype. The chain combines TRBV28 with TRBJ2-2, with D unclear. Deletions cut 7 bases from V and 8 bases from J, with 11 bases between. Per the germline V gene, CDR1 is MDHEN and CDR2 is SYDVKM. The length of the CDR3 is 12 residues. The CDR3 is CASNRVTGELFF. CDR3 nucleotides: TGTGCCAGCAATCGGGTTACGGGGGAGCTGTTTTTT.

This clonotype appeared many times. A much larger clone differs by one base, so this may be a read error. This chain uses TRBV7-2 with TRBJ2-1; D is ambiguous. Trimming took off 5 bases at V and 6 bases at J, with 8 bases between the two ends. From germline, CDR1 is SGHTA and CDR2 FQGNSA. The CDR3 contains 12 residues. This chain's CDR3 is CASSAEFNEQFF. DNA of the CDR3: TGTGCCAGCAGCGCCGAATTCAATGAGCAGTTCTTC. The full variable domain, in which reference TRBV7-2 and TRBJ2-1 provide the parts outside the CDR3, is GAGVSQSPSNKVTEKGKDVELRCDPISGHTALYWYRQSLGQGLEFLIYFQGNSAPDKSGLPSDRFSAERTGGSVSTLTIQRTQQEDSAVYLCASSAEFNEQFFGPGTRLTVL.

This clonotype qualifies as medium-sized (0.01 to 0.1%). The rearrangement links TRBV9 to TRBJ2-5; 10 bases align to TRBD2. In germline, CDR1 is SGDLS, CDR2 YYNGEE. Trimming cost V 0 bases and J 4 bases; bases outside gene matches: 12. The CDR3 has 18 residues. The CDR3 sequence is CASSVDVAGGSVVETQYF. In DNA, the CDR3 is TGTGCCAGCAGCGTAGATGTAGCGGGAGGCTCTGTAGTAGAGACCCAGTACTTC.

This clonotype was found many times. V usage is TRBV19 and J usage is TRBJ2-5; TRBD2 matches at 14 bases. The CDR3 sequence is 15 residues long. CDR1 is LNHDA, CDR2 SQIVND, per germline (reference sequence). V lost 7 bases, J lost 5 bases, and 6 bases stayed unmatched. CDR3 sequence (DNA): TGTGCCAGTAACAGGGGGACTAGCGGGAGTGAGACCCAGTACTTC. This translates into CASNRGTSGSETQYF.

This clonotype showed up many times. J is TRBJ2-5 and V is TRBV20-1; TRBD2 might be the D (5 bases). CDR3 length: 12 residues. The V gene's germline CDR1 is DFQATT and CDR2 SNEGSKA (reference sequence). The V end was cut by 7 bases, the J end by 5 bases, with 14 bases between. The CDR3 DNA is TGCAGTGTTCAACGGCCGGGGGAGACCCAGTACTTC. This translates into CSVQRPGETQYF.

Relative to its sample, this clonotype is large. The chain employs TRBV7-2 and TRBJ2-7; weak D call: TRBD2 (5 bases). The CDR3 is 15 residues long. Trimming shortened V by 0 bases and J by 2 bases, and 11 bases separated the two germline ends. Germline CDR1 is SGHTA and CDR2 is FQGNSA. The CDR3 protein is CASSLALSETYEQYF. CDR3 bases: TGTGCCAGCAGCTTAGCGCTTAGCGAGACCTACGAGCAGTACTTC.

At least ten counts were recorded for this clonotype. V gene TRBV6-5 combines with J gene TRBJ2-7; D gene uncertain. The CDR3 sequence is 11 residues long. Per the germline V gene, CDR1 is MNHEY and CDR2 is SVGAGI. V was cut by 7 bases and J by 3 bases, with 7 bases left in between. DNA for the CDR3: TGTGCCAGCACTAAGGGCTACGAGCAGTACTTC. Protein: CASTKGYEQYF.

The gene calls are TRBV5-6 and TRBJ2-7, with 13 bases identical to TRBD2. Germline V CDR1 and CDR2: SGHDT, YYEEEE. V dropped 6 bases and J dropped 2; count of bases not matched to a gene: 5. This CDR3 contains 15 residues. In DNA form, the CDR3 reads TGTGCCAGCACCCCAACTAGCGGGAGGGCCTACGAGCAGTACTTC. Encoded protein: CASTPTSGRAYEQYF.

The DNA for the CDR3 is TGTGCCAGCAGCTTAAGGAGGCTGGGGGAAAAACTGTTTTTT. Translation: CASSLRRLGEKLFF. The genes are TRBV11-2 and TRBJ1-4; D is unclear. Germline loops: CDR1 SGHAT, CDR2 FQNNGV. This CDR3 has 14 amino acids. The V and J ends lost 2 bases and 8 bases respectively, with 12 bases between them.

Only a few counts were recorded for this clonotype. A read error may account for a junction end that differs from germline. CDR3 in amino acids: CASSDSNEKLFF. In DNA, the CDR3 is TGTGCCAGCAGTGACTCCAATGAAAAACTGTTTTTT. The chain links TRBV6-5 to TRBJ1-4; unclear D gene. The CDR3 totals 12 residues. In germline, CDR1 is MNHEY, CDR2 SVGAGI.